These 18 T cell receptor beta chains originate from one sample sequenced in a study of early T cells in non-severe SARS-CoV-2 infection. Each CDR3 protein is one row after TCRdb ran MiXCR on the 5' RACE reads. The sample lists approximately 100,000 distinct CDR3 sequences, approximately 15% occurring once. The sequencing input was whole blood. These TCRs come from an adult who was a healthcare worker with PCR-confirmed SARS-CoV-2 infection or an uninfected control (not recorded which).

The rearrangement links TRBV29-1 to TRBJ2-1; D not resolved. Trimming stripped 6 bases from V and 7 bases from J, with 10 bases between. The CDR3 runs 11 residues. The germline gives CDR1 SQVTM, CDR2 ANQGSEA. CDR3 in DNA: TGCAGCGTGGCGAAGGGAAATGAGCAGTTCTTC. The encoded protein is CSVAKGNEQFF.

This clonotype was seen only a few times. The rearrangement joins TRBV30 to TRBJ2-3; D may correspond to TRBD1 or TRBD2 (5 bases each). The CDR3 contains 14 residues. The germline gives CDR1 GTSNPN, CDR2 SVGIG (reference sequence). Trimming removed 0 bases at V and 6 bases at J, with 13 bases between. In nucleotides, the CDR3 is TGTGCCTGGAGTGTAGGTGGGGGAAGGGATACGCAGTATTTT. Residues: CAWSVGGGRDTQYF.

This clonotype was seen a handful of times. The chain uses TRBV3-1 and TRBJ1-2, with TRBD1 identical over 8 bases. The CDR3 is made up of 14 amino acids. CDR1 LGHDT and CDR2 YNNKEL come from the germline V gene (reference sequence). V lost 4 bases and J lost 4; bases outside the gene matches: 5. CDR3 sequence: CASSPTGDFYGYTF. CDR3 bases: TGTGCCAGCAGCCCGACAGGGGATTTCTATGGCTACACCTTC.

This clonotype was detected only a few times. The chain employs TRBV10-3 and TRBJ1-2; TRBD1 matches 7 bases. After removal of 5 bases from V and 8 bases from J, the junction contained 8 bases not matched to a gene. The V gene's germline CDR1 is ENHRY and CDR2 SYGVKD. The CDR3 totals 13 residues. Here the CDR3 reads CAISPGQENGYTF. CDR3 DNA: TGTGCCATCAGTCCCGGACAGGAAAACGGCTACACCTTC.

This clonotype showed up just a few times. This chain connects TRBV5-4 to TRBJ1-6; perhaps TRBD1 as D (6 bases). The ends were cut back, 3 bases at V and 4 bases at J, with 17 bases in the middle. This CDR3 is 17 amino acids long. Germline CDR1 reads SGHNT; CDR2 reads YYREEE (reference sequence). The CDR3 loop reads CASSSGYRALYNSPLHF. The CDR3 bases are TGTGCCAGCAGCTCAGGCTACAGGGCCTTGTATAATTCACCCCTCCACTTT.

Only a few counts were recorded for this clonotype. J is TRBJ2-4 and V is TRBV20-1, with D possibly matching TRBD2 (6 bases). CDR1 and CDR2 from the germline V gene are DFQATT and SNEGSKA (reference sequence). V lost 0 bases and J 0 bases, leaving 12 bases between the germline ends. The CDR3 has 16 amino acids. CDR3 loop: CSAREVRGLAKNIQYF. The CDR3 DNA is TGCAGTGCTAGAGAAGTGCGGGGCCTAGCCAAAAACATTCAGTACTTC.

This chain uses TRBV12-3 or TRBV12-4 with TRBJ2-1, with TRBD2 matching over 8 bases. The CDR3 is 14 residues long. Trimming cost V 7 bases and J 7 bases; bases outside gene matches: 9. CDR3 in amino acids: CASTLASGGNEQFF. The CDR3 bases are TGTGCCAGCACCCTGGCCAGCGGGGGTAATGAGCAGTTCTTC.

Many counts were recorded for this clonotype. The chain has TRBV7-2 and TRBJ1-1; no clear D. This CDR3 is 12 amino acids long. Germline CDR1 reads SGHTA; CDR2 reads FQGNSA. With 3 bases removed from V and 2 bases from J, the gap between germline ends came to 4 bases. Written as DNA, the CDR3 is TGTGCCAGCAGCTTCAGCAACACTGAAGCTTTCTTT. Amino acids: CASSFSNTEAFF.

This clonotype has more than one count but fewer than ten. V and J are TRBV6-2 or TRBV6-3 and TRBJ1-2; TRBD1 aligns across 9 bases. CDR1 and CDR2 from the germline V gene are MNHEY and SVGEGT. The CDR3 is made up of 14 amino acids. The junction had 9 bases not matched to a gene; V was cut back by 5 bases and J by 8 bases. CDR3 coding DNA: TGTGCCAGCAGTACAAGGACAGGGGATCGAGGCTACACCTTC. The encoded protein is CASSTRTGDRGYTF.

In its sample, this clonotype was seen a few times. The chain links TRBV20-1 to TRBJ2-3, with TRBD1 matching over 8 bases. Per germline, CDR1 DFQATT and CDR2 SNEGSKA (reference sequence). The trim removed 6 bases at V and 3 bases at J, leaving 8 bases unmatched. The CDR3 totals 14 residues. The CDR3, as DNA: TGCAGTGCCCCTCCCCAGGGGGCAACAGATACGCAGTATTTT. Translating gives CSAPPQGATDTQYF.

This clonotype was observed many times. Here the CDR3 DNA reads TGTGCCAGCTCACCTCTAGATACGCAGTATTTT. Translating gives CASSPLDTQYF. The chain combines TRBV18 with TRBJ2-3; D call uncertain. The CDR3 extends over 11 amino acids. Deletions cut 3 bases from V and 5 bases from J, with 3 bases between. Germline loops: CDR1 KGHSH, CDR2 LQKENI.

Only one count was recorded for this clonotype. A read error may explain this, as a much larger clone is one base away. The chain combines TRBV3-1 with TRBJ1-1, with D unresolved. The CDR3 contains 13 residues. Per the germline V gene, CDR1 is LGHDT and CDR2 is YNNKEL (reference sequence). The DNA for the CDR3 is TGTCCCAGCAGCCAAGTACCGGAAACTGAAGCTTTCTTT. As protein: CPSSQVPETEAFF.

This rearrangement joins TRBV28 to TRBJ1-3; no firm D call. Germline V gene sequence: CDR1 MDHEN, CDR2 SYDVKM. V dropped 8 bases and J dropped 0 bases, with 8 bases sitting between them. This CDR3 is 13 amino acids long. The CDR3 sequence is CASSGLSGNTIYF. As DNA, the CDR3 is TGTGCCAGCTCCGGACTCTCTGGAAACACCATATATTTT.

The rearrangement joins TRBV7-2 to TRBJ1-1; TRBD1 is a possible D gene (6 bases). The CDR3 contains 16 residues. Germline V CDR1 and CDR2: SGHTA, FQGNSA. Trimming took off 1 base at V and 1 base at J, with 13 bases between the two ends. The CDR3 reads CASSLGARGENTEAFF. CDR3 sequence (DNA): TGTGCCAGCAGCTTAGGGGCGAGGGGGGAGAACACTGAAGCTTTCTTT.

The CDR3 DNA is TGCGCCAGCAGCTTGGGGCAGGGGGCGGCAGATACGCAGTATTTT. This codes for CASSLGQGAADTQYF. The rearrangement uses TRBV5-1 and TRBJ2-3, with 8 positions matching TRBD1. The CDR3 is made up of 15 amino acids. Germline CDR1 SGHRS, CDR2 YFSETQ. J lost 4 bases, V lost 0 bases, and 4 bases had no gene match.

This chain connects TRBV7-2 to TRBJ2-5, with D hard to call. Trimming removed 3 bases from V and 5 bases from J, with 4 bases in between. Germline V gene data show CDR1 as SGHTA and CDR2 as FQGNSA. This CDR3 is built from 11 residues. CDR3 sequence (DNA): TGTGCCAGCAGCTTTTGGGAGACCCAGTACTTC. It is translated as CASSFWETQYF.

This clonotype was observed a handful of times. This rearrangement joins TRBV6-2 or TRBV6-3 to TRBJ2-4, with 7 nucleotides matching TRBD1. CDR3 size: 18 residues. V shed 6 bases, J shed 0 bases, and the junction held 14 bases outside the gene matches. The germline gives CDR1 MNHEY, CDR2 SVGEGT. The CDR3 is CASRDPGQTLLAKNIQYF. DNA of the CDR3: TGTGCCAGCAGGGACCCGGGACAGACTTTACTAGCCAAAAACATTCAGTACTTC.

The rearrangement links TRBV5-6 to TRBJ1-1, with D possibly TRBD1 on 6 matching bases. The germline V and J ends were trimmed by 2 bases and 1 base, with 9 bases remaining between them. The CDR3 contains 14 residues. Germline values: CDR1 SGHDT, CDR2 YYEEEE. CDR3: CASSFRGWNTEAFF. Written as DNA, the CDR3 is TGTGCCAGCAGCTTCAGGGGCTGGAACACTGAAGCTTTCTTT.